Each of the 30 T cell receptor beta chains below was sequenced from the same sample in a study of OX40 agonist ivuxolimab in advanced cancers. Generated by immunoSEQ multiplex PCR, the TCRdb table keeps only in-frame clones and is missing some. The sample lists about 90,000 clones, approximately 90% occurring once. The material was CD4+ or CD8+ T cells sorted from blood, obtained in a trial of the OX40 agonist ivuxolimab. The receptors were gathered from an adult with an advanced solid tumor such as melanoma, head and neck, liver or kidney cancer.

V and J are TRBV15 and TRBJ2-4; TRBD2 might be the D (6 bases). Germline lookup yields CDR1 LNHNV and CDR2 YYDKDF (reference sequence). This CDR3 has 14 residues. Trimming removed 5 bases at V and 9 bases at J, with 17 bases between. The CDR3 reads CATSSRGMTTIQYF. The CDR3 DNA is TGTGCCACCAGCTCCCGCGGGATGACCACCATTCAGTACTTC.

V and J are TRBV27 and TRBJ2-7; 8 positions match TRBD2. V lost 1 base, J lost 0 bases, and 5 bases stayed unmatched. CDR1 and CDR2 from the germline V gene are MNHEY and SMNVEV (reference sequence). The CDR3 consists of 16 residues. The CDR3 spells CASSLFKRGPSYEQYF. The CDR3 nucleotides are TGTGCCAGCAGTTTATTTAAGCGGGGGCCCTCCTACGAGCAGTACTTC.

The J gene is TRBJ1-1, the V gene TRBV5-4, with 8 bases that match TRBD1. Germline loops: CDR1 SGHNT, CDR2 YYREEE (reference sequence). The CDR3 consists of 15 residues. With 0 bases clipped from V and 1 base from J, the junction kept 2 bases outside the gene matches. The CDR3 region has the DNA TGTGCCAGCAGCTTGGGCGGGACAGGGAACACTGAAGCTTTCTTT. Translated: CASSLGGTGNTEAFF.

This chain links TRBV28 with TRBJ2-5; D unclear. This CDR3 is built from 14 residues. V dropped 6 bases and J dropped 5 bases, with 16 bases sitting between them. CDR1 is MDHEN, CDR2 SYDVKM, per germline. The CDR3 here is CASRPEEWRETQYF. Here the CDR3 DNA reads TGTGCCAGCAGACCCGAGGAGTGGCGGGAGACCCAGTACTTC.

The V call is TRBV30, the J call TRBJ1-4; 7 nucleotides agree with TRBD1. V was pared by 2 bases and J by 1 base, with 4 bases of the junction left unmatched. The V gene's germline CDR1 is GTSNPN and CDR2 SVGIG (reference sequence). The CDR3 contains 15 residues. CDR3 in amino acids: CAWSTNRGTNEKLFF. CDR3 nucleotides: TGTGCCTGGAGTACCAACAGGGGAACTAATGAAAAACTGTTTTTT.

The V and J genes are TRBV7-2 and TRBJ2-7; 13 bases are a match to TRBD2. V lost 4 bases to trimming and J lost 2 bases; unmatched junction nucleotides: 11. From germline, CDR1 is SGHTA and CDR2 FQGNSA. This CDR3 has 18 amino acids. The CDR3 sequence: CASSSRALAGGLAYEQYF. The CDR3 coding sequence is TGTGCCAGCAGCTCAAGAGCACTAGCGGGAGGGCTGGCCTACGAGCAGTACTTC.

V and J are TRBV7-3 and TRBJ2-3; a weak D match, TRBD1 (6 bases). CDR1 and CDR2 from the germline V gene are SGHTA and FQGTGA. V was pared by 5 bases and J by 5 bases, with 14 bases between. The CDR3 covers 14 residues. The CDR3 sequence: CASSEEQGEDTQYF. In DNA, the CDR3 is TGTGCCAGCAGCGAGGAACAGGGCGAAGATACGCAGTATTTT.

V usage is TRBV7-6 and J usage is TRBJ2-7; 7 bases align to TRBD1. The V gene end was trimmed by 5 bases and the J gene end by 5 bases; junction bases not matched to a gene: 9. This CDR3 spans 14 amino acids. Germline loops: CDR1 SGHVS, CDR2 FNYEAQ. Here the CDR3 DNA reads TGTGCCAGCAGCACGGGGACAGACTTCAACGAGCAGTACTTC. It translates to CASSTGTDFNEQYF.

A single count supports this clone. The V and J genes are TRBV6-1 and TRBJ1-5; D unresolved. Per germline, CDR1 MNHNS and CDR2 SASEGT. V was shortened by 6 bases and J by 6 bases, with 12 bases between the two germline ends. The CDR3 sequence is 13 residues long. CDR3 sequence reads: CASSLSKVQPQHF. DNA of the CDR3: TGTGCCAGCAGCCTCTCAAAGGTTCAGCCCCAGCATTTT.

The rearrangement links TRBV28 to TRBJ2-7; 14 nucleotides align to TRBD2. Germline V gives CDR1 MDHEN, CDR2 SYDVKM. V was clipped by 8 bases and J by 0 bases; unmatched bases: 12. This CDR3 has 18 amino acids. As DNA, the CDR3 is TGTGCCAGCCTCCGGGGTGGACTAGCGGGGGGTCACTCCTACGAGCAGTACTTC. This encodes CASLRGGLAGGHSYEQYF.

This clone was seen only once. The chain recombines TRBV11-1 with TRBJ2-5; D is perhaps TRBD2 (6 bases). V was cut by 5 bases and J by 6 bases, with 16 bases left in between. Germline CDR1 SGHAT, CDR2 FQDESV (reference sequence). The length of the CDR3 is 14 residues. CDR3 residues: CASSGTPSEKTQYF. In nucleotides, the CDR3 is TGTGCCAGCAGCGGGACTCCCAGTGAAAAGACCCAGTACTTC.

The V gene is TRBV27, the J gene TRBJ2-1, with 8 bases that match TRBD2. Germline V CDR1 and CDR2: MNHEY, SMNVEV (reference sequence). The CDR3 contains 16 residues. V lost 1 base, J lost 12 bases, and 14 bases stayed unmatched. The CDR3 bases are TGTGCCAGCAGTTTATTATGGACTAGCTTAGTAAGTGGGCAGTTCTTC. Residues: CASSLLWTSLVSGQFF.

The gene calls are TRBV5-1 and TRBJ2-3, with 10 bases fitting TRBD2. The CDR3 runs to 16 residues. V trimming: 2 bases; J trimming: 2 bases; junction bases outside the gene matches: 5. CDR1 and CDR2 (germline): SGHRS, YFSETQ. CDR3 protein: CASSLPAGGFTDTQYF. The CDR3 bases are TGCGCCAGCAGCTTACCAGCGGGAGGGTTCACAGATACGCAGTATTTT.

This clone appeared a single time. As DNA, the CDR3 is TGTGCCAGCAGCGTACAGGGGTCTAGCGGCCGTTATGAGCAGTTCTTC. It is translated as CASSVQGSSGRYEQFF. The chain joins TRBV9 to TRBJ2-1, with D tentatively TRBD2 (7 bases). From germline, CDR1 is SGDLS and CDR2 YYNGEE. Between the trimmed V and J ends, which lost 1 base and 8 bases, there was a span of 19 bases. CDR3 length: 16 amino acids.

The genes are TRBV11-2 and TRBJ2-7; 9 nucleotides line up with TRBD1. This CDR3 has 14 residues. CDR1 SGHAT and CDR2 FQNNGV come from the germline V gene. The V gene end was trimmed by 8 bases and the J gene end by 6 bases; junction bases not matched to a gene: 11. Here the CDR3 reads CASAPQGATGEQYF. The CDR3 nucleotides are TGTGCCAGCGCTCCACAGGGGGCAACTGGCGAGCAGTACTTC. The full variable domain, completed using reference TRBV11-2 and TRBJ2-7, is EAGVAQSPRYKIIEKRQSVAFWCNPISGHATLYWYQQILGQGPKLLIQFQNNGVVDDSQLPKDRFSAERLKGVDSTLKIQPAKLEDSAVYLCASAPQGATGEQYFGPGTRLTVT.

About this clone: An end of the junction does not agree with germline; a read error may underlie this. The chain is built from TRBV7-7 and TRBJ2-5; no firm D call. The CDR3 length is 14 residues. Per the germline V gene, CDR1 is SSHAT and CDR2 is FNYEAQ (reference sequence). This chain's CDR3 is CASSLAQRQETQYF. The CDR3 nucleotides are TGTGCTAGCAGCTTAGCTCAGAGGCAAGAGACCCAGTACTTC. Complete variable domain (other parts from reference TRBV7-7 and TRBJ2-5): GAGVSQSPRYKVTKRGQDVTLRCDPISSHATLYWYQQALGQGPEFLTYFNYEAQPDKSGLPSDRFSAERPEGSISTLTIQRTEQRDSAMYRCASSLAQRQETQYFGPGTRLLVL.

The V call is TRBV19, the J call TRBJ1-2; D is undetermined. Germline CDR1 and CDR2: LNHDA and SQIVND (reference sequence). CDR3 length: 12 residues. V lost 7 bases and J 8 bases, leaving 14 bases between the germline ends. The CDR3 region is CASISREGGYTF. CDR3 sequence (DNA): TGTGCCAGTATCTCGAGAGAAGGGGGCTACACCTTC.

The chain employs TRBV5-4 and TRBJ2-2; D is unresolved. The CDR3 consists of 14 residues. Deletions cut 2 bases from V and 4 bases from J, with 9 bases between. CDR1 and CDR2 from the germline V gene are SGHNT and YYREEE (reference sequence). The CDR3 sequence is CASSFSLFTGELFF. CDR3 DNA sequence: TGTGCCAGCAGCTTCTCACTATTCACCGGGGAGCTGTTTTTT. Filled out from reference TRBV5-4 and TRBJ2-2, the complete variable domain reads ETGVTQSPTHLIKTRGQQVTLRCSSQSGHNTVSWYQQALGQGPQFIFQYYREEENGRGNFPPRFSGLQFPNYSSELNVNALELDDSALYLCASSFSLFTGELFFGEGSRLTVL.

The V gene is TRBV2, the J gene TRBJ1-2; maybe TRBD1 (6 bases). CDR1 and CDR2 from the germline V gene are SNHLY and FYNNEI. This CDR3 spans 14 amino acids. V was pared by 3 bases and J by 8 bases, with 16 bases between. CDR3 sequence: CASSDRRGAKGYTF. The CDR3 nucleotides are TGTGCCAGCAGTGACCGACGGGGGGCTAAGGGCTACACCTTC.

The chain couples TRBV29-1 to TRBJ2-3; D may be TRBD2 (5 bases). From germline, CDR1 is SQVTM and CDR2 ANQGSEA. The CDR3 loop spans 11 amino acids. V was shortened by 3 bases and J by 5 bases, with 6 bases between the two germline ends. DNA for the CDR3: TGCAGCGTTGACCGGGGAGATACGCAGTATTTT. Residues: CSVDRGDTQYF.

The CDR3 nucleotides read TGCGCCAGCAGCCCGAGAGGGGGTCGAACCTACGAGCAGTACTTC. Protein: CASSPRGGRTYEQYF. This chain connects TRBV4-1 to TRBJ2-5; weak D call: TRBD1 (6 bases). The DNA end is more similar to TRBJ2-7, so the J call may be wrong. The CDR3 is 15 amino acids. CDR1 is MGHRA and CDR2 is YSYEKL in the germline V gene.

This sequence joins TRBV5-8 and TRBJ2-5; weak D call: TRBD1 (5 bases). The CDR3 loop spans 14 amino acids. Trimming stripped 0 bases from V and 4 bases from J, with 10 bases between. Germline CDR1 is SGHTS and CDR2 is YDEGEE. The CDR3 spells CASSLAGQGETQYF. In DNA form, the CDR3 reads TGTGCCAGCAGCTTGGCGGGCCAGGGAGAGACCCAGTACTTC. The full variable domain, completed using reference TRBV5-8 and TRBJ2-5, is EAGVTQSPTHLIKTRGQQATLRCSPISGHTSVYWYQQALGLGLQFLLWYDEGEERNRGNFPPRFSGRQFPNYSSELNVNALELEDSALYLCASSLAGQGETQYFGPGTRLLVL.

The sample holds one count of this clone. In nucleotides, the CDR3 is TGTGCCAGCAGTTACCTTAGCGGGGGGCCACCCTACGAGCAGTACTTC. Its protein is CASSYLSGGPPYEQYF. The chain recombines TRBV6-6 with TRBJ2-7, with 10 bases matching TRBD2. V lost 2 bases, J lost 2 bases, and 6 bases stayed unmatched. This CDR3 region has 16 residues. Germline CDR1 is MNHNY and CDR2 is SVGAGI (reference sequence).

This rearrangement joins TRBV7-2 to TRBJ1-5; tentative D call: TRBD1 (5 bases). Between the trimmed V and J ends, which lost 2 bases and 0 bases, there was a span of 20 bases. Per germline, CDR1 SGHTA and CDR2 FQGNSA. The CDR3 is 19 residues long. In nucleotides, the CDR3 is TGTGCCAGCAGCTTATTAGGGGCATCCCTATCCGATAGCAATCAGCCCCAGCATTTT. It specifies CASSLLGASLSDSNQPQHF.

The chain's CDR3 is CASSSKKGLAGAGYNEQFF. The CDR3 region has the DNA TGTGCCAGCAGTAGTAAAAAAGGACTAGCGGGAGCGGGCTACAATGAGCAGTTCTTC. The rearrangement uses TRBV28 and TRBJ2-1; 13 bases agree with TRBD2. V dropped 5 bases and J dropped 3; count of bases not matched to a gene: 13. The CDR3 spans 19 residues. Germline V CDR1 and CDR2: MDHEN, SYDVKM. Full variable domain (rest looked up from reference TRBV28 and TRBJ2-1): DVKVTQSSRYLVKRTGEKVFLECVQDMDHENMFWYRQDPGLGLRLIYFSYDVKMKEKGDIPEGYSVSREKKERFSLILESASTNQTSMYLCASSSKKGLAGAGYNEQFFGPGTRLTVL.

The gene calls are TRBV2 and TRBJ1-3; D unclear. Trimming left V 3 bases short and J 0 bases short, with 18 bases between. Germline CDR1 reads SNHLY; CDR2 reads FYNNEI. This CDR3 is 18 amino acids long. The CDR3 here is CASSDSRLRVISGNTIYF. The DNA of the CDR3 is TGTGCCAGCAGTGACAGTCGTCTAAGGGTTATCTCTGGAAACACCATATATTTT. Complete variable domain (other parts from reference TRBV2 and TRBJ1-3): EPEVTQTPSHQVTQMGQEVILRCVPISNHLYFYWYRQILGQKVEFLVSFYNNEISEKSEIFDDQFSVERPDGSNFTLKIRSTKLEDSAMYFCASSDSRLRVISGNTIYFGEGSWLTVV.

This chain connects TRBV7-2 to TRBJ2-1; 15 nucleotides agree with TRBD2. With V trimmed by 1 base and J by 8 bases, 3 bases remained unmatched. CDR3 length equals 16 residues. Germline CDR1 and CDR2: SGHTA and FQGNSA. The CDR3 protein is CASSLEGTSGGHEQFF. In nucleotides, the CDR3 is TGTGCCAGCAGCTTAGAGGGGACTAGCGGGGGGCATGAGCAGTTCTTC.

As DNA, the CDR3 is TGTGCCAGCAGCCCGGGGACAGATACGCAGTATTTT. This encodes CASSPGTDTQYF. The V and J genes are TRBV7-2 and TRBJ2-3; TRBD2 is a possible D gene (5 bases). Trimming stripped 5 bases from V and 3 bases from J, with 6 bases between. The V gene's germline CDR1 is SGHTA and CDR2 FQGNSA. This CDR3 has 12 amino acids.

The chain combines TRBV6-1 with TRBJ1-2; D unresolved. Per germline, CDR1 MNHNS and CDR2 SASEGT. V lost 7 bases, J lost 11 bases, and 17 bases lay in between. The CDR3 runs 12 residues. The CDR3 loop reads CASTVLGGGYTF. Written as DNA, the CDR3 is TGTGCCAGCACCGTCCTTGGTGGTGGTTACACCTTC.

The J gene is TRBJ1-3, the V gene TRBV5-1; 10 nucleotides match TRBD1. The CDR3 contains 18 residues. Trimming cost V 1 base and J 0 bases; bases outside gene matches: 7. CDR1 is SGHRS and CDR2 is YFSETQ in the germline V gene. CDR3 amino acids: CASSLRGTGVDSGNTIYF. CDR3 sequence (DNA): TGCGCCAGCAGCTTGAGAGGGACAGGGGTGGACTCTGGAAACACCATATATTTT.